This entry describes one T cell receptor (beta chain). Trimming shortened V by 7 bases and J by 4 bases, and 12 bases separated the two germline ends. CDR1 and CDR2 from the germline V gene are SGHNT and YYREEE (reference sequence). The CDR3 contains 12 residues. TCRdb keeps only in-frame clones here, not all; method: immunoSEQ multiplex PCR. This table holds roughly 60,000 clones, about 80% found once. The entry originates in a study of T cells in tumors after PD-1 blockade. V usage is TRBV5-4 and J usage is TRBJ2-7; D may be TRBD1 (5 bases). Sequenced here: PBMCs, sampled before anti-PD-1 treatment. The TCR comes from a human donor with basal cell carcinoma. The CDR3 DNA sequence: TGTGCCAGCTCCAGGGATGGGTACGAGCAGTACTTC. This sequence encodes CASSRDGYEQYF.